This T cell receptor beta chain originates from a study of neoadjuvant nivolumab and ipilimumab in lung cancer. TCRdb's copy holds only in-frame clones and misses some; the assay was immunoSEQ multiplex PCR. The sample has 140 or so clones; more than 90% are singletons. This clone turned up a few times. Antigen specificity is unknown. Overall study results and limits: Only a single major-pathologic-response sample was available for clonality analysis. From pretherapy to surgery, tumor richness and clonality rose with dual therapy.

CDR3 length equals 14 residues. Trimming stripped 5 bases from V and 1 base from J, with 9 bases between. Germline-derived CDR1 and CDR2 are SNHLY and FYNNEI. This clonotype originated in an adult with non-small cell lung cancer. The chain recombines TRBV2 with TRBJ1-5; the D gene is possibly TRBD1 (5 bases). Sample: tumor tissue, taken before neoadjuvant nivolumab, alone or with ipilimumab. CDR3 coding DNA: TGTGCCAGCAGTACCGGGACCAGCAATCAGCCCCAGCATTTT. This encodes CASSTGTSNQPQHF.